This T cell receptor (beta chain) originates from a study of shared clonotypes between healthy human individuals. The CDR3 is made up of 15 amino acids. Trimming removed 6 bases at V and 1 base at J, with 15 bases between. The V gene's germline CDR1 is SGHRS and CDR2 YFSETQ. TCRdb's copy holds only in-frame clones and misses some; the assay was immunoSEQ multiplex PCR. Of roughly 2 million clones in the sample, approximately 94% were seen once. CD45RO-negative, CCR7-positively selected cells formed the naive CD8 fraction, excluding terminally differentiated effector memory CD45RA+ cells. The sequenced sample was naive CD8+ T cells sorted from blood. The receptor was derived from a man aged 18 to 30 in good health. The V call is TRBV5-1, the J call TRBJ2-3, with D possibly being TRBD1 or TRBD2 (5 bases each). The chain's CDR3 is CASNSEVGRTDTQYF. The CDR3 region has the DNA TGCGCCAGCAACTCCGAGGTGGGACGCACAGATACGCAGTATTTT.